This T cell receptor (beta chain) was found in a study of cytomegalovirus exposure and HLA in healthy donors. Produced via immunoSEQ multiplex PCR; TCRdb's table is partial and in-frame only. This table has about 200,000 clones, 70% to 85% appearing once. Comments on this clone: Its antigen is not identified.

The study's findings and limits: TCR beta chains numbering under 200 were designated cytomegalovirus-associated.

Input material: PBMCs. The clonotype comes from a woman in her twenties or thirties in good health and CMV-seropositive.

The CDR3 sequence is CASSPVGKSNQPQHF. CDR3 nucleotides: TGTGCCAGCTCACCGGTGGGCAAGTCAAATCAGCCCCAGCATTTT. The chain has TRBV18 and TRBJ1-5, with D unresolved. Germline CDR1 is KGHSH and CDR2 is LQKENI. V lost 3 bases, J lost 4 bases, and 13 bases lay in between. The CDR3 consists of 15 residues.